Below, 26 T cell receptor beta chains from the same sample are listed, as sequenced in a study of T-cell memory formation after mild COVID-19. TCRdb re-called the 5' RACE reads with MiXCR, one entry per CDR3 protein. The sample records 40,000 to 55,000 distinct CDR3 sequences, roughly an eighth being singletons. What was sequenced was PBMCs or a T cell subset sorted from them (not recorded which). The receptors come from a man younger than 35 who had mild COVID-19 (a few samples of this study predate the infection). Cell type and time point are not known.

This clonotype occurred many times. The rearrangement links TRBV5-1 to TRBJ2-7, with 8 bases identical to TRBD2. Germline V gives CDR1 SGHRS, CDR2 YFSETQ. V shed 4 bases and J 0 bases; nucleotides not matched to a gene: 6. This CDR3 contains 15 residues. CDR3 amino acids: CASSPTGGPSYEQYV. Here the CDR3 DNA reads TGCGCCAGCAGCCCGACGGGGGGGCCCTCCTACGAGCAGTACGTC.

V is TRBV7-2 and J is TRBJ2-5; D might be TRBD2 (5 bases). The germline gives CDR1 SGHTA, CDR2 FQGNSA. CDR3 length: 15 amino acids. V was pared by 0 bases and J by 2 bases, with 10 bases between. The CDR3 DNA is TGTGCCAGCAGCTTAGCGGGAGTCGGACAAGAGACCCAGTACTTC. As protein: CASSLAGVGQETQYF. The full variable domain, its missing parts supplied by reference TRBV7-2 and TRBJ2-5, is GAGVSQSPSNKVTEKGKDVELRCDPISGHTALYWYRQSLGQGLEFLIYFQGNSAPDKSGLPSDRFSAERTGGSVSTLTIQRTQQEDSAVYLCASSLAGVGQETQYFGPGTRLLVL.

This clonotype has just a few counts. The chain uses TRBV3-1 and TRBJ1-1; D gene unclear. Germline CDR1 reads LGHDT; CDR2 reads YNNKEL (reference sequence). The V and J ends lost 2 bases and 2 bases respectively, with 18 bases between them. The CDR3 totals 17 residues. The CDR3 region is CASSQKRILTLNTEAFF. The CDR3 DNA reads as TGTGCCAGCAGCCAAAAGAGAATTCTTACTCTCAACACTGAAGCTTTCTTT.

V gene TRBV20-1 combines with J gene TRBJ2-1, with D possibly being TRBD1 or TRBD2 (5 bases each). V lost 5 bases and J 0 bases, leaving 14 bases between the germline ends. The V gene's germline CDR1 is DFQATT and CDR2 SNEGSKA (reference sequence). The CDR3 contains 15 residues. The CDR3 nucleotides are TGCAGTGCTGGGGCGGAAGGGAGCTCCTACAATGAGCAGTTCTTC. It codes for CSAGAEGSSYNEQFF.

V usage is TRBV12-3 or TRBV12-4 and J usage is TRBJ2-2; D is unclear. CDR3 length: 14 amino acids. The V gene lost 5 bases and the J gene lost 6 bases, with 13 bases spanning the gap. The DNA for the CDR3 is TGTGCCAGCAGTGGTGGCTCCTGGGCCGGGGAGCTGTTTTTT. It yields the protein CASSGGSWAGELFF.

This clonotype is medium-sized. The chain joins TRBV7-2 to TRBJ2-5; weak D call: TRBD2 (5 bases). The CDR3 covers 12 residues. The germline V gene has CDR1 SGHTA and CDR2 FQGNSA. Trimming took 5 bases from V and 5 from J, leaving 9 bases between them. The CDR3 DNA is TGTGCCAGCAGCCGCCCGGGGGAGACCCAGTACTTC. It codes for CASSRPGETQYF. The entire variable domain, with the rest obtained from reference TRBV7-2 and TRBJ2-5, is as follows: GAGVSQSPSNKVTEKGKDVELRCDPISGHTALYWYRQSLGQGLEFLIYFQGNSAPDKSGLPSDRFSAERTGGSVSTLTIQRTQQEDSAVYLCASSRPGETQYFGPGTRLLVL.

This clonotype was seen repeatedly, ten times or more. This chain joins TRBV6-2 or TRBV6-3 and TRBJ1-6; D is perhaps TRBD1 (5 bases). Germline-derived CDR1 and CDR2 are MNHEY and SVGEGT. The CDR3 is 14 residues long. Trimming took off 2 bases at V and 6 bases at J, with 8 bases between the two ends. CDR3 amino acids: CASSYLTANSPLHF. CDR3 DNA: TGTGCCAGCAGTTACCTGACAGCTAATTCACCCCTCCACTTT.

Only a few counts were recorded for this clonotype. The J gene is TRBJ1-2, the V gene TRBV4-3; D gene unclear. V was shortened by 3 bases and J by 4 bases, with 9 bases between the two germline ends. This CDR3 region has 13 residues. The V gene's germline CDR1 is LGHNA and CDR2 YSLEER. The CDR3, as DNA: TGCGCCAGCAGCCAGGACGGGTCCTATGGCTACACCTTC. Its translation: CASSQDGSYGYTF.

The chain combines TRBV2 with TRBJ2-7; TRBD1 agrees at 8 bases. This CDR3 spans 12 amino acids. Germline CDR1 SNHLY, CDR2 FYNNEI. The CDR3 region is CASSESPDRGRV. The CDR3 nucleotides read TGTGCCAGCAGTGAAAGCCCCGACAGGGGAAGGGTC.

This clonotype was found many times. The V and J genes are TRBV7-3 and TRBJ2-1, with 7 positions matching TRBD2. CDR1 is SGHTA and CDR2 is FQGTGA in the germline V gene. The V gene end was trimmed by 4 bases and the J gene end by 1 base; junction bases not matched to a gene: 1. The CDR3 runs to 14 residues. CDR3 protein: CASSSGGSYNEQFF. CDR3 nucleotide sequence: TGTGCCAGCAGCTCCGGGGGGTCCTACAATGAGCAGTTCTTC.

This clonotype has only a few counts. The V and J genes are TRBV4-3 and TRBJ2-5; TRBD1 is a possible D gene (5 bases). The CDR3 spans 16 residues. Deletions cut 0 bases from V and 1 base from J, with 12 bases between. Looked up from germline, CDR1 is LGHNA and CDR2 is YSLEER. The CDR3 loop is CASSQERGLGQETQYF. The DNA of the CDR3 is TGCGCCAGCAGCCAAGAAAGGGGTTTGGGCCAAGAGACCCAGTACTTC.

The J gene is TRBJ2-5, the V gene TRBV12-3 or TRBV12-4; a possible D gene is TRBD2 (5 bases). The CDR3 length is 14 residues. Trimming cost V 7 bases and J 3 bases, with 15 bases left between them. CDR3 bases: TGTGCCAGCACTCGATGGTGGGGAGAAGAGACCCAGTACTTC. It is translated as CASTRWWGEETQYF.

This clonotype was recorded a few times. The J gene is TRBJ2-7, the V gene TRBV6-2 or TRBV6-3; 9 bases line up with TRBD1. This CDR3 contains 17 residues. Germline V lookup: CDR1 MNHEY, CDR2 SVGEGT. V trimming: 5 bases; J trimming: 3 bases; junction bases outside the gene matches: 14. The CDR3 reads CASSLKQGAHLYYEQYV. CDR3 coding DNA: TGTGCCAGCAGTCTGAAACAGGGGGCTCACCTCTACTACGAGCAGTACGTC.

This clonotype was picked up one time. The chain links TRBV5-1 to TRBJ2-5, with a tentative D call TRBD1 (5 bases). The CDR3 totals 15 residues. Looked up from germline, CDR1 is SGHRS and CDR2 is YFSETQ. V shed 7 bases and J shed 4 bases, with 20 bases lying between them. CDR3 sequence (DNA): TGCGCCAGCCAGGAACAGGCCCAACACGGAGAGACCCAGTACTTC. Its translation is CASQEQAQHGETQYF.

Sample share makes this clonotype large. DNA of the CDR3: TGTGCCACCGGGACTAGAGGGGGGGGTCGGTTCTTC. It codes for CATGTRGGGRFF. The chain recombines TRBV27 with TRBJ2-1; 8 bases are shared with TRBD2. CDR1 is MNHEY and CDR2 is SMNVEV in the germline V gene (reference sequence). CDR3 length: 12 amino acids. V lost 10 bases and J lost 15; bases outside the gene matches: 14.

The chain uses TRBV2 and TRBJ2-2, with D possibly being TRBD1 (5 bases). Germline V gene data show CDR1 as SNHLY and CDR2 as FYNNEI. This CDR3 has 13 residues. V was trimmed by 6 bases and J by 5 bases, leaving 10 bases between them. CDR3 region: CASRGDSTGELFF. Written as DNA, the CDR3 is TGTGCCAGCAGAGGAGACAGTACCGGGGAGCTGTTTTTT.

This sequence joins TRBV5-1 and TRBJ2-3; 9 bases are shared with TRBD2. Germline V lookup: CDR1 SGHRS, CDR2 YFSETQ. The CDR3 consists of 17 residues. V shed 0 bases, J shed 0 bases, and the junction held 5 bases outside the gene matches. In DNA form, the CDR3 reads TGCGCCAGCAGCTTGGGGGGTAGCGGGAGAAGCACAGATACGCAGTATTTT. Translating gives CASSLGGSGRSTDTQYF.

This clonotype occurred a few times. The rearrangement uses TRBV29-1 and TRBJ2-4; no definite D call. Trimming stripped 8 bases from V and 0 bases from J, with 8 bases between. Germline lookup yields CDR1 SQVTM and CDR2 ANQGSEA. CDR3 size: 12 residues. CDR3 sequence reads: CSSVGAKNIQYF. The CDR3 region has the DNA TGCAGCTCCGTAGGAGCCAAAAACATTCAGTACTTC. Full variable domain (rest looked up from reference TRBV29-1 and TRBJ2-4): SAVISQKPSRDICQRGTSLTIQCQVDSQVTMMFWYRQQPGQSLTLIATANQGSEATYESGFVIDKFPISRPNLTFSTLTVSNMSPEDSSIYLCSSVGAKNIQYFGAGTRLSVL.

This clonotype was counted only a few times. The genes are TRBV11-2 and TRBJ2-7; a weak D match, TRBD1 (6 bases). Trimming removed 4 bases from V and 3 bases from J, with 16 bases in between. The CDR3 totals 15 residues. Germline V gene data show CDR1 as SGHAT and CDR2 as FQNNGV. For the CDR3, the DNA is TGTGCCAGCAGCTCCTCCGGGACACTTCACTACGAGCAGTACTTC. It codes for CASSSSGTLHYEQYF.

This chain uses TRBV7-2 with TRBJ2-7; 15 bases are shared with TRBD2. CDR3 length: 16 amino acids. The V gene's germline CDR1 is SGHTA and CDR2 FQGNSA. With V trimmed by 5 bases and J by 7 bases, 9 bases remained unmatched. In nucleotides, the CDR3 is TGTGCCAGCAGCCCGGGGACTAGCGGGGGGCGAGGGGAGCAGTACTTC. It specifies CASSPGTSGGRGEQYF. Full variable domain (missing parts from reference TRBV7-2 and TRBJ2-7): GAGVSQSPSNKVTEKGKDVELRCDPISGHTALYWYRQSLGQGLEFLIYFQGNSAPDKSGLPSDRFSAERTGGSVSTLTIQRTQQEDSAVYLCASSPGTSGGRGEQYFGPGTRLTVT.

Concerning this clonotype: One end of the junction is discordant with germline, which a read error may explain. The chain recombines TRBV11-2 with TRBJ2-5, with TRBD1 matching over 9 bases. CDR3 length: 14 residues. Germline V gives CDR1 SGHAT, CDR2 FQNNGV. CDR3 DNA sequence: TGTGCCAGCACCTTAGACAGGGGGACAGAGACCCAGTACTTC. It specifies CASTLDRGTETQYF.

This clonotype was seen at least ten times. This chain uses TRBV7-2 with TRBJ2-2, with 8 nucleotides matching TRBD1. The CDR3 length is 16 residues. The V and J ends lost 6 bases and 3 bases, in that order; junction bases with no gene match: 9. Germline V gene sequence: CDR1 SGHTA, CDR2 FQGNSA. The CDR3 is CASRPGQGRDTGELFF. The DNA for the CDR3 is TGTGCCAGCAGACCCGGACAGGGTCGGGACACCGGGGAGCTGTTTTTT.

The table lists this clonotype with a few counts. The chain has TRBV27 and TRBJ1-2; TRBD1 is a possible D gene (5 bases). CDR1 and CDR2 (germline): MNHEY, SMNVEV (reference sequence). The ends were cut back, 6 bases at V and 8 bases at J, with 13 bases in the middle. The CDR3 has 12 amino acids. The DNA of the CDR3 is TGTGCCAGCAGCCCAGCGGGGGACGGCTACACCTTC. Translating gives CASSPAGDGYTF.

This clonotype was found a few times. The chain combines TRBV20-1 with TRBJ1-6; no definite D call. Germline loops: CDR1 DFQATT, CDR2 SNEGSKA (reference sequence). The ends were cut back, 1 base at V and 5 bases at J, with 9 bases in the middle. This CDR3 region has 14 residues. CDR3 region: CSARAGGDNSPLHF. CDR3 bases: TGCAGTGCTAGAGCGGGCGGGGATAATTCACCCCTCCACTTT.

This clonotype has at least ten counts. The chain is built from TRBV7-9 and TRBJ2-1; possible D gene TRBD1, 6 bases. The CDR3 has 15 amino acids. V lost 5 bases and J 3 bases, leaving 14 bases between the germline ends. Per germline, CDR1 SEHNR and CDR2 FQNEAQ (reference sequence). The CDR3 DNA follows: TGTGCCAGCAGCCCACAGGGAATCCTCTACAATGAGCAGTTCTTC. It codes for CASSPQGILYNEQFF.

V gene TRBV11-3 combines with J gene TRBJ2-1; D is unclear. The germline CDR1 and CDR2 sequences are SGHNT and YENEEA. The V end was cut by 2 bases, the J end by 7 bases, with 9 bases between. The CDR3 is made up of 13 amino acids. The CDR3 region is CASSLYGVNEQFF. In DNA form, the CDR3 reads TGTGCCAGCAGCTTATATGGGGTTAATGAGCAGTTCTTC.